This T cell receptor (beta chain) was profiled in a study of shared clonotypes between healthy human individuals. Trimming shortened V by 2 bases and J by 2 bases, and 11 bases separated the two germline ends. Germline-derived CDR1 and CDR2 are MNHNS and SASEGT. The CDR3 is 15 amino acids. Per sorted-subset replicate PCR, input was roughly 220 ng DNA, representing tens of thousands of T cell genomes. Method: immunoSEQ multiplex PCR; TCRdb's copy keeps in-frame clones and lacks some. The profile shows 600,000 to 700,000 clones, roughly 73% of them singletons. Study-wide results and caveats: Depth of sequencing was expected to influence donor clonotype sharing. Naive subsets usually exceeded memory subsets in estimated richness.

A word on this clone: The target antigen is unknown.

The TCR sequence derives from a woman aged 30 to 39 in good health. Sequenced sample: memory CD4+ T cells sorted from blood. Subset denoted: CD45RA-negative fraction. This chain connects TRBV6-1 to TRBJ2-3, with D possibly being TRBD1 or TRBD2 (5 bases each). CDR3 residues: CASSELGRHTDTQYF. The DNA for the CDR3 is TGTGCCAGCAGTGAATTGGGACGGCACACAGATACGCAGTATTTT.